These 13 T cell receptor beta chains share one sample of origin, sequenced in a study of T-cell reconstitution after alpha-beta-depleted transplantation in children. A TCRbeta library incorporating unique molecular identifiers was prepared. Each CDR3 protein gets one entry after TCRdb re-called the PCR reads with MiXCR. The table has about 7,200 distinct CDR3 sequences, around 5% seen once. The sequencing used PBMCs, mostly from graft donor cells, collected 180 days after TCRalphabeta/CD19-depleted stem cell transplant. Receptors were obtained from a child younger than two who had a stem cell transplant for acute myeloid leukemia, so the T cells may come from the graft donor.

This clonotype was found many times. This chain links TRBV5-1 with TRBJ1-1; D is possibly TRBD1 (6 bases). Deletions cut 4 bases from V and 1 base from J, with 11 bases between. Per the germline V gene, CDR1 is SGHRS and CDR2 is YFSETQ. This CDR3 region has 14 residues. CDR3 sequence reads: CASSAMGQNTEAFF. The CDR3 DNA follows: TGCGCCAGCAGCGCTATGGGACAGAACACTGAAGCTTTCTTT.

This clonotype is deemed medium-sized (0.01 to 0.1%). The chain recombines TRBV4-2 with TRBJ2-7; TRBD1 might be the D (5 bases). The CDR3 has 16 residues. From germline, CDR1 is LGHNA and CDR2 YNFKEQ. V dropped 0 bases and J dropped 3 bases, with 15 bases sitting between them. The CDR3 coding sequence is TGTGCCAGCAGCCAAGATTTGGGCAGGGTGGGCTACGAGCAGTACTTC. Residues: CASSQDLGRVGYEQYF.

This clonotype has ten or more counts. This chain connects TRBV28 to TRBJ1-3; 7 bases agree with TRBD1. Germline CDR1 reads MDHEN; CDR2 reads SYDVKM. The CDR3 has 16 residues. Trimming cost V 6 bases and J 2 bases; bases outside gene matches: 10. For the CDR3, the DNA is TGTGCCAGCAGAAGTGACAGGGTCGGAGCTGGAAACACCATATATTTT. Amino acid sequence: CASRSDRVGAGNTIYF.

This clonotype was observed at least ten times. V is TRBV10-3 and J is TRBJ1-3; D call uncertain. V dropped 0 bases and J dropped 4 bases, with 13 bases sitting between them. The CDR3 has 16 residues. Germline CDR1 and CDR2: ENHRY and SYGVKD. CDR3 residues: CAISESLWEGGNTIYF. The CDR3 DNA sequence: TGTGCCATCAGTGAGTCGCTGTGGGAGGGAGGAAACACCATATATTTT.

This clonotype was detected ten times or more. The J gene is TRBJ1-2, the V gene TRBV12-3 or TRBV12-4; 7 positions agree with TRBD1. The CDR3 covers 14 residues. The trim removed 6 bases at V and 3 bases at J, leaving 7 bases unmatched. CDR3 bases: TGTGCCAGCAGCCGACAGGGTCTAGACTATGGCTACACCTTC. Its protein product is CASSRQGLDYGYTF.

This clonotype showed up many times. The chain combines TRBV5-1 with TRBJ2-5; 8 nucleotides agree with TRBD1. V dropped 0 bases and J dropped 5; count of bases not matched to a gene: 9. In germline, CDR1 is SGHRS, CDR2 YFSETQ. This CDR3 comprises 16 residues. CDR3 bases: TGCGCCAGCAGCTTGGAGTACAGGGGGTATCGGGAGACCCAGTACTTC. Residues: CASSLEYRGYRETQYF.

This clonotype was recorded at least ten times. The CDR3 DNA is TGTGCCAGCAGTTCCCCTCGTGGGACAGAAGGAAACACCATATATTTT. The encoded protein is CASSSPRGTEGNTIYF. V is TRBV28 and J is TRBJ1-3, with 7 nucleotides matching TRBD1. The CDR3 length is 16 residues. The J segment lost 4 bases and the V segment lost 4 bases, leaving 10 bases of the junction unmatched. In germline, CDR1 is MDHEN, CDR2 SYDVKM.

By proportion, this clonotype is medium-sized. J is TRBJ2-4 and V is TRBV12-3 or TRBV12-4, with D unresolved. The CDR3 sequence is 14 residues long. V gave up 2 bases and J gave up 7 bases, with 12 bases separating them. The CDR3 sequence is CASSLRALRNIQYF. The CDR3 DNA reads TGTGCCAGCAGTTTACGGGCCCTAAGGAACATTCAGTACTTC.

This clonotype was counted many times. V is TRBV12-3 or TRBV12-4 and J is TRBJ2-1, with D tentatively TRBD1 (5 bases). The CDR3 extends over 13 amino acids. Trimming stripped 6 bases from V and 7 bases from J, with 13 bases between. This chain's CDR3 is CASSYQGWNEQFF. DNA of the CDR3: TGTGCCAGCAGCTATCAGGGTTGGAATGAGCAGTTCTTC.

In this sample, this clonotype turned up many times. The rearrangement uses TRBV12-5 and TRBJ2-6; no firm D call. The CDR3 extends over 14 amino acids. Germline V gives CDR1 LGHNT, CDR2 FRNRAP. The ends were cut back, 6 bases at V and 1 base at J, with 7 bases in the middle. The CDR3 protein is CASGFVSGANVLTF. CDR3 DNA sequence: TGTGCTAGTGGGTTTGTTTCTGGGGCCAACGTCCTGACTTTC.

This clonotype came up many times. The chain combines TRBV4-2 with TRBJ2-5; 9 bases map to TRBD1. Per germline, CDR1 LGHNA and CDR2 YNFKEQ. The CDR3 contains 15 residues. V gave up 2 bases and J gave up 3 bases; unmatched junction bases: 4. CDR3 residues: CASSQMDRGEETQYF. CDR3 sequence (DNA): TGTGCCAGCAGCCAAATGGACAGGGGCGAAGAGACCCAGTACTTC.

This clonotype was counted many times. J is TRBJ2-1 and V is TRBV9, with TRBD2 identical over 9 bases. Per the germline V gene, CDR1 is SGDLS and CDR2 is YYNGEE. With V trimmed by 0 bases and J by 2 bases, 0 bases remained unmatched. There are 15 residues in the CDR3. CDR3 residues: CASSVASGAYNEQFF. The CDR3 nucleotides read TGTGCCAGCAGCGTAGCTAGCGGGGCCTACAATGAGCAGTTCTTC.

This clonotype has at least ten counts. The chain joins TRBV28 to TRBJ2-5; tentatively, D is TRBD2 (6 bases). Trimming shortened V by 7 bases and J by 6 bases, and 21 bases separated the two germline ends. Germline assignment: CDR1 MDHEN and CDR2 SYDVKM. The CDR3 spans 15 residues. The CDR3 region is CASTAGGASMKTQYF. The CDR3 DNA reads as TGTGCCAGCACCGCCGGCGGGGCCAGTATGAAGACCCAGTACTTC. The complete variable domain, with remaining parts taken from reference TRBV28 and TRBJ2-5, reads DVKVTQSSRYLVKRTGEKVFLECVQDMDHENMFWYRQDPGLGLRLIYFSYDVKMKEKGDIPEGYSVSREKKERFSLILESASTNQTSMYLCASTAGGASMKTQYFGPGTRLLVL.